One and the same sample provided the 21 T cell receptor beta chains below, sequenced in a study of PD-L1 blockade in urothelial cancer. Assay used: immunoSEQ multiplex PCR; TCRdb lists only in-frame clones, some missing. The sample records about 130,000 clones, 86% being singletons. As to time point: peripheral blood 6 weeks after treatment start. The sample in question was PBMCs, obtained around atezolizumab (anti-PD-L1) treatment. Receptors were obtained from a man aged 45-65 years with urothelial cancer.

The J gene is TRBJ2-7, the V gene TRBV10-2; D gene ambiguous. CDR1 is WSHSY and CDR2 is SAAADI in the germline V gene. The ends were cut back, 4 bases at V and 3 bases at J, with 10 bases in the middle. This CDR3 is 13 amino acids long. The CDR3 region is CASSVGSFYEQYF. The CDR3 region has the DNA TGCGCCAGCAGTGTTGGTAGTTTCTACGAGCAGTACTTC.

This clone was observed a single time. V gene TRBV2 combines with J gene TRBJ2-2; TRBD2 aligns across 8 bases. This CDR3 has 17 residues. The V gene's germline CDR1 is SNHLY and CDR2 FYNNEI. Trimming removed 0 bases from V and 6 bases from J; junction bases left unmatched: 9. In DNA, the CDR3 is TGTGCCAGCAGTGAAGCGCTTCGGGGAGCGGGAGCCGGGGAGCTGTTTTTT. Protein: CASSEALRGAGAGELFF.

The genes are TRBV6-5 and TRBJ1-4, with 9 nucleotides matching TRBD1. V dropped 6 bases and J dropped 5; count of bases not matched to a gene: 7. This CDR3 spans 15 amino acids. Germline CDR1 is MNHEY and CDR2 is SVGAGI. The CDR3 is CASSPRGTGNEKLFF. The CDR3 nucleotides read TGTGCCAGCAGCCCAAGAGGGACAGGGAATGAAAAACTGTTTTTT.

The gene calls are TRBV19 and TRBJ2-2; TRBD2 matches 14 bases. This CDR3 has 16 residues. Germline lookup yields CDR1 LNHDA and CDR2 SQIVND (reference sequence). V lost 9 bases, J lost 3 bases, and 6 bases stayed unmatched. CDR3 DNA sequence: TGTGCCAGCGGGACTAGCGGGAGTAGAGACACCGGGGAGCTGTTTTTT. It encodes CASGTSGSRDTGELFF.

V gene TRBV20-1 combines with J gene TRBJ1-1, with no clear D. This CDR3 comprises 11 residues. Trimming cost V 6 bases and J 4 bases, with 9 bases left between them. Germline-derived CDR1 and CDR2 are DFQATT and SNEGSKA (reference sequence). CDR3 nucleotide sequence: TGCAGTGCCCGTCTAGGCACTGAAGCTTTCTTT. It yields the protein CSARLGTEAFF.

V usage is TRBV2 and J usage is TRBJ2-7; D might be TRBD1 (6 bases). Germline CDR1 SNHLY, CDR2 FYNNEI. The CDR3 totals 12 residues. Trimming pared 7 bases from V and 7 bases from J, leaving 14 bases between. CDR3 amino acids: CASNLKGDEQYF. The CDR3 region has the DNA TGTGCCAGCAACTTAAAGGGGGATGAGCAGTACTTC.

The chain joins TRBV6-6 to TRBJ2-3; TRBD2 matches at 8 bases. Trimming cost V 6 bases and J 7 bases; bases outside gene matches: 9. The CDR3 spans 14 residues. CDR1 and CDR2 (germline): MNHNY, SVGAGI (reference sequence). CDR3 residues: CASSSGTSAYTQYF. For the CDR3, the DNA is TGTGCCAGCAGCTCCGGGACTAGTGCGTATACGCAGTATTTT.

The chain links TRBV25-1 to TRBJ2-1; 13 bases are a match to TRBD2. This CDR3 region has 16 residues. J gave up 6 bases and V 4 bases, and 6 bases lay outside the gene matches. Per germline, CDR1 MGHDK and CDR2 SYGVNS. CDR3 in DNA: TGTGCCAGCAGTGCCAGGACTAGCGGGAGTGGCAATGAGCAGTTCTTC. Its translation: CASSARTSGSGNEQFF.

The chain joins TRBV30 to TRBJ1-5; TRBD1 agrees at 8 bases. Germline lookup yields CDR1 GTSNPN and CDR2 SVGIG (reference sequence). Losses at the gene ends were 2 bases for V and 7 bases for J; bases not matched to a gene: 13. The CDR3 runs 16 residues. The CDR3 sequence is CAWSSGAGGFQQPQHF. The CDR3 DNA reads TGTGCCTGGAGTTCCGGAGCAGGGGGCTTTCAACAGCCCCAGCATTTT.

The chain combines TRBV27 with TRBJ2-1; 7 bases map to TRBD2. After removal of 3 bases from V and 4 bases from J, the junction contained 6 bases not matched to a gene. This CDR3 has 15 amino acids. CDR1 and CDR2 from the germline V gene are MNHEY and SMNVEV (reference sequence). The DNA for the CDR3 is TGTGCCAGCAGTTTTGGGAGGGTATTTTACAATGAGCAGTTCTTC. Its translation: CASSFGRVFYNEQFF.

V gene TRBV27 combines with J gene TRBJ2-7; 13 bases are a match to TRBD2. There are 16 residues in the CDR3. CDR1 and CDR2 (germline): MNHEY, SMNVEV (reference sequence). V lost 0 bases to trimming and J lost 4 bases; unmatched junction nucleotides: 3. The CDR3 reads CASSLSGLAGVYEQYF. The CDR3 DNA sequence: TGTGCCAGCAGTTTATCAGGACTAGCGGGAGTATACGAGCAGTACTTC.

The chain carries TRBV7-2 and TRBJ1-6; TRBD1 matches 7 bases. The CDR3 consists of 15 residues. V was clipped by 0 bases and J by 13 bases; unmatched bases: 9. Looked up from germline, CDR1 is SGHTA and CDR2 is FQGNSA. The DNA of the CDR3 is TGTGCCAGCAGCTTAGCTGACGGACAGGTATCCCCCCTCCACTTT. Its translation: CASSLADGQVSPLHF.

The chain joins TRBV6-5 to TRBJ2-1; no firm D call. Trimming cost V 2 bases and J 2 bases, with 10 bases left between them. The CDR3 length is 15 residues. Per the germline V gene, CDR1 is MNHEY and CDR2 is SVGAGI. The DNA of the CDR3 is TGTGCCAGCAGTTACGGGCTCCCCACCTACAATGAGCAGTTCTTC. Residues: CASSYGLPTYNEQFF.

The chain carries TRBV13 and TRBJ2-5; TRBD1 agrees at 10 bases. The CDR3 covers 13 residues. Trimming cost V 5 bases and J 7 bases; bases outside gene matches: 4. Germline V gene sequence: CDR1 PRHDT, CDR2 FYEKMQ (reference sequence). The CDR3 sequence: CASSTGQGRTQYF. CDR3 in DNA: TGTGCCAGCAGCACGGGACAGGGGAGGACCCAGTACTTC.

The sample holds one count of this clone. The chain has TRBV30 and TRBJ2-7; 12 bases map to TRBD2. Germline V gives CDR1 GTSNPN, CDR2 SVGIG (reference sequence). This CDR3 comprises 14 residues. The trim removed 4 bases at V and 3 bases at J, leaving 4 bases unmatched. The CDR3 loop is CAWTRLAGVYEQYF. For the CDR3, the DNA is TGTGCCTGGACCCGACTAGCGGGAGTCTACGAGCAGTACTTC. Looking up the rest from reference TRBV30 and TRBJ2-7 gives the full variable domain: SQTIHQWPATLVQPVGSPLSLECTVEGTSNPNLYWYRQAAGRGLQLLFYSVGIGQISSEVPQNLSASRPQDRQFILSSKKLLLSDSGFYLCAWTRLAGVYEQYFGPGTRLTVT.

The chain couples TRBV7-9 to TRBJ1-2, with D possibly being TRBD1 (5 bases). The CDR3 is made up of 15 amino acids. Trimming shortened V by 5 bases and J by 3 bases, and 16 bases separated the two germline ends. Germline-derived CDR1 and CDR2 are SEHNR and FQNEAQ (reference sequence). The CDR3 here is CASSPPRQGYYGYTF. CDR3 coding DNA: TGTGCCAGCAGCCCCCCCCGGCAGGGCTACTATGGCTACACCTTC.

The V gene is TRBV18, the J gene TRBJ2-4; 10 bases map to TRBD2. With 3 bases clipped from V and 1 base from J, the junction kept 9 bases outside the gene matches. The CDR3 loop spans 18 amino acids. Germline assignment: CDR1 KGHSH and CDR2 LQKENI. CDR3 nucleotide sequence: TGTGCCAGCTCACCTTTTCCCCCTAGCGGGAGCGCCAAAAACATTCAGTACTTC. Its translation: CASSPFPPSGSAKNIQYF.

V is TRBV18 and J is TRBJ1-1; 7 bases are a match to TRBD1. The V and J ends lost 3 bases and 1 base, in that order; junction bases with no gene match: 14. Germline CDR1 KGHSH, CDR2 LQKENI. The CDR3 sequence is 18 residues long. The CDR3 nucleotides read TGTGCCAGCTCACCCTTTGTTAGGGGACAGTTGGCGAACACTGAAGCTTTCTTT. Protein sequence: CASSPFVRGQLANTEAFF. Full variable domain (remainder filled in from reference TRBV18 and TRBJ1-1): NAGVMQNPRHLVRRRGQEARLRCSPMKGHSHVYWYRQLPEEGLKFMVYLQKENIIDESGMPKERFSAEFPKEGPSILRIQQVVRGDSAAYFCASSPFVRGQLANTEAFFGQGTRLTVV.

The J gene is TRBJ1-1, the V gene TRBV30; 7 bases align to TRBD1. V lost 5 bases and J lost 0; bases outside the gene matches: 0. The CDR3 has 12 residues. Looked up from germline, CDR1 is GTSNPN and CDR2 is SVGIG (reference sequence). The CDR3 protein is CAWGTVNTEAFF. CDR3 DNA sequence: TGTGCCTGGGGGACAGTGAACACTGAAGCTTTCTTT.

This clone was counted only a few times. The V gene is TRBV27, the J gene TRBJ2-7, with TRBD2 matching 14 bases. CDR1 and CDR2 from the germline V gene are MNHEY and SMNVEV (reference sequence). The junction had 12 bases not matched to a gene; V was cut back by 5 bases and J by 0 bases. This CDR3 region has 19 residues. CDR3 coding DNA: TGTGCCAGCAGTCCCGCCGGACTAGCGGGAGGAGGGCCCTCCTACGAGCAGTACTTC. Its protein is CASSPAGLAGGGPSYEQYF.

On this clone: Other DNA sequences of this sample code for an identical CDR3. The chain joins TRBV18 to TRBJ1-5; possibly TRBD1 for D (6 bases). CDR3 length: 13 residues. CDR1 and CDR2 (germline): KGHSH, LQKENI. The germline V and J ends were trimmed by 3 bases and 4 bases, with 7 bases remaining between them. The CDR3 sequence: CASSPDRNQPQHF. In nucleotides, the CDR3 is TGTGCCAGCTCACCCGACAGGAATCAGCCCCAGCATTTT.